The present TCR beta chain was sequenced within a study of beta chain features in type 1 diabetes. This clone has ten or more counts. The germline V gene has CDR1 SQVTM and CDR2 ANQGSEA. The CDR3 loop spans 11 amino acids. Trimming shortened V by 4 bases and J by 6 bases, and 7 bases separated the two germline ends. Expressed TCRB transcripts were sequenced after all isolated RNA was converted to cDNA. The protocol was immunoSEQ multiplex PCR, while the TCRdb copy is restricted to in-frame clones and leaves out a portion. The table includes approximately 160,000 clones, around 8% detected once. The gene calls are TRBV29-1 and TRBJ2-1; maybe TRBD1 (6 bases). The receptor was isolated from a man aged 18 to 29 in good health. The sample was central memory CD4+ T cells from blood. The CDR3 is CSVGRGNEQFF. Written as DNA, the CDR3 is TGCAGCGTTGGCAGGGGCAATGAGCAGTTCTTC.